Shown below are 5 T cell receptor beta chains from a single sample sequenced in a study of blood T cell repertoires in COVID-19. Sequenced by immunoSEQ multiplex PCR; TCRdb stores in-frame clones only, minus some. The sample consists of approximately 250,000 clones, around 84% of them appearing once. Sequencing used peripheral blood. The source is a man aged 60 to 69 with acute or convalescent COVID-19.

The chain links TRBV7-3 to TRBJ1-4; D call uncertain. In germline, CDR1 is SGHTA, CDR2 FQGTGA. The CDR3 is 13 amino acids. V gave up 2 bases and J gave up 8 bases, with 9 bases separating them. The CDR3 DNA reads TGTGCCAGCAGCTTAGCCTCGGGGGAAAAACTGTTTTTT. Amino acid sequence: CASSLASGEKLFF.

The chain employs TRBV7-9 and TRBJ1-3, with 7 bases aligning to TRBD1. The CDR3 has 13 residues. CDR1 and CDR2 (germline): SEHNR, FQNEAQ (reference sequence). The DNA for the CDR3 is TGTGCTCTAGTGACAGGGACGCGAAACACCATATATTTT. Its protein product is CALVTGTRNTIYF.

This clone turned up a few times. The chain links TRBV29-1 to TRBJ1-1, with TRBD1 identical over 9 bases. V lost 5 bases and J lost 1; bases outside the gene matches: 11. The CDR3 spans 16 residues. The V gene's germline CDR1 is SQVTM and CDR2 ANQGSEA. The CDR3 loop is CSVSTGGFVGNTEAFF. CDR3 sequence (DNA): TGCAGCGTTTCTACAGGGGGCTTTGTTGGGAACACTGAAGCTTTCTTT.

This clone was detected only a few times. The J gene is TRBJ1-3, the V gene TRBV30, with TRBD1 matching 9 bases. CDR1 and CDR2 from the germline V gene are GTSNPN and SVGIG (reference sequence). The CDR3 totals 15 residues. The junction had 7 bases not matched to a gene; V was cut back by 5 bases and J by 2 bases. The DNA of the CDR3 is TGTGCCTGGGCCGAACAGGGGGCTGCTGGAAACACCATATATTTT. Protein: CAWAEQGAAGNTIYF.

The J gene is TRBJ2-7, the V gene TRBV15, with TRBD2 identical over 7 bases. V lost 0 bases to trimming and J lost 2 bases; unmatched junction nucleotides: 7. This CDR3 is 16 amino acids long. Germline assignment: CDR1 LNHNV and CDR2 YYDKDF (reference sequence). The CDR3 DNA follows: TGTGCCACCAGCAGAGATCTCGGGGGGAACGCCTACGAGCAGTACTTC. Translated, it gives CATSRDLGGNAYEQYF.